These 17 T cell receptor beta chains originate from one sample sequenced in a study of chemoradiotherapy in HPV16-positive cancers. Profiling relied on immunoSEQ multiplex PCR, and the TCRdb table lists in-frame clones only, not all of them. Among tens of thousands of clones listed, about 88% were seen once. Sequenced here: blood, sampled from a patient who underwent chemoradiotherapy. These receptors were collected from a human donor with HPV-associated anogenital cancer.

The chain recombines TRBV7-2 with TRBJ1-6, with 8 bases matching TRBD1. The CDR3 sequence is 15 residues long. Losses at the gene ends were 5 bases for V and 9 bases for J; bases not matched to a gene: 9. CDR1 is SGHTA and CDR2 is FQGNSA in the germline V gene. The CDR3 region has the DNA TGTGCCAGCAGCCCAGGACAGGGAATAGGTTCACCCCTCCACTTT. It specifies CASSPGQGIGSPLHF.

The V and J genes are TRBV4-2 and TRBJ1-2, with D perhaps TRBD1 (6 bases). The germline V gene has CDR1 LGHNA and CDR2 YNFKEQ. Trimming stripped 6 bases from V and 5 bases from J, with 16 bases between. The CDR3 is made up of 14 amino acids. The CDR3 region is CASRVSGAPYGYTF. CDR3 bases: TGTGCCAGCAGGGTATCGGGGGCTCCTTATGGCTACACCTTC.

This sequence joins TRBV18 and TRBJ1-1; 8 nucleotides align to TRBD1. Trimming at V came to 5 bases and at J to 3 bases, leaving 5 bases not matched to a gene. CDR3 size: 14 residues. The germline V gene encodes CDR1 KGHSH and CDR2 LQKENI. This CDR3 is CASSLDRDDTEAFF. In DNA form, the CDR3 reads TGTGCCAGCTCATTGGACAGGGATGACACTGAAGCTTTCTTT.

The DNA for the CDR3 is TGCGCCAGCAGCATCGGGGACAGAATCTACAATGAGCAGTTCTTC. Amino acid sequence: CASSIGDRIYNEQFF. The V call is TRBV5-1, the J call TRBJ2-1; 7 bases agree with TRBD1. Per the germline V gene, CDR1 is SGHRS and CDR2 is YFSETQ. V shed 4 bases, J shed 3 bases, and the junction held 7 bases outside the gene matches. This CDR3 has 15 residues.

The V call is TRBV6-5, the J call TRBJ1-1, with 8 bases that match TRBD1. J was trimmed by 6 bases and V by 2 bases; bases with no gene match: 5. Germline CDR1 reads MNHEY; CDR2 reads SVGAGI. The length of the CDR3 is 14 residues. CDR3 region: CASSYDRGRPEAFF. The CDR3 DNA sequence: TGTGCCAGCAGTTACGACAGGGGAAGGCCTGAAGCTTTCTTT.

This chain uses TRBV11-2 with TRBJ1-2; 8 bases line up with TRBD1. V shed 1 base and J 6 bases; nucleotides not matched to a gene: 4. This CDR3 comprises 14 residues. Germline V lookup: CDR1 SGHAT, CDR2 FQNNGV. The CDR3, as DNA: TGTGCCAGCAGCTTAGGGGGACAGGACGATGGCTACACCTTC. Its translation is CASSLGGQDDGYTF.

In DNA, the CDR3 is TGCGCCAGCAGTCTGGAGTGGGGCGGCGGCTACACCTTC. Its protein product is CASSLEWGGGYTF. V gene TRBV5-1 combines with J gene TRBJ1-2; maybe TRBD1 (5 bases). Trimming left V 5 bases short and J 8 bases short, with 16 bases between. CDR1 and CDR2 (germline): SGHRS, YFSETQ. This CDR3 has 13 residues.

The J gene is TRBJ1-6, the V gene TRBV9, with D possibly TRBD1 on 5 matching bases. The germline gives CDR1 SGDLS, CDR2 YYNGEE. This CDR3 is 17 amino acids long. V gave up 0 bases and J gave up 9 bases, with 19 bases separating them. CDR3 in amino acids: CASSVDGRDLRASPLHF. The CDR3, as DNA: TGTGCCAGCAGCGTAGACGGCAGGGACCTTAGAGCTTCACCCCTCCACTTT. Using reference TRBV9 and TRBJ1-6 for the parts outside the CDR3, the full variable domain is DSGVTQTPKHLITATGQRVTLRCSPRSGDLSVYWYQQSLDQGLQFLIQYYNGEERAKGNILERFSAQQFPDLHSELNLSSLELGDSALYFCASSVDGRDLRASPLHFGNGTRLTVT.

The chain uses TRBV10-3 and TRBJ1-4, with TRBD1 matching 8 bases. V was pared by 2 bases and J by 7 bases, with 12 bases of the junction left unmatched. Germline V lookup: CDR1 ENHRY, CDR2 SYGVKD. This CDR3 is 17 amino acids long. Here the CDR3 reads CAISERGTGPRGEKLFF. The DNA of the CDR3 is TGTGCCATCAGTGAGAGGGGGACAGGCCCTAGAGGTGAAAAACTGTTTTTT.

The chain joins TRBV27 to TRBJ2-7, with D perhaps matching TRBD2 (5 bases). Germline V gives CDR1 MNHEY, CDR2 SMNVEV (reference sequence). The length of the CDR3 is 17 residues. With 2 bases removed from V and 5 bases from J, the gap between germline ends came to 22 bases. CDR3 amino acids: CASSLRWAAGIKDEQYF. The CDR3, as DNA: TGTGCCAGCAGTTTAAGGTGGGCGGCGGGTATAAAGGACGAGCAGTACTTC.

The chain carries TRBV19 and TRBJ2-7; D remains ambiguous. The V gene lost 0 bases and the J gene lost 0 bases, with 12 bases spanning the gap. CDR3 length: 16 residues. CDR1 is LNHDA, CDR2 SQIVND, per germline (reference sequence). The chain's CDR3 is CASSIEGSRSSYEQYF. The CDR3 DNA is TGTGCCAGTAGTATAGAGGGCTCGAGAAGCTCCTACGAGCAGTACTTC.

This chain connects TRBV4-1 to TRBJ2-1, with D possibly being TRBD2 (6 bases). The CDR3 consists of 15 residues. Trimming left V 4 bases short and J 7 bases short, with 17 bases between. The germline gives CDR1 MGHRA, CDR2 YSYEKL. The CDR3 reads CASSLQEASENEQFF. In DNA, the CDR3 is TGCGCCAGCAGCCTACAGGAGGCTAGCGAGAATGAGCAGTTCTTC.

The V gene is TRBV6-1, the J gene TRBJ1-1; D unresolved. Per germline, CDR1 MNHNS and CDR2 SASEGT. The CDR3 is made up of 15 amino acids. V lost 1 base to trimming and J lost 0 bases, with 9 bases between them. CDR3 DNA: TGTGCCAGCAGTGAAGGGAGGGCCATGAACACTGAAGCTTTCTTT. It is translated as CASSEGRAMNTEAFF.

The chain combines TRBV30 with TRBJ1-1, with D possibly being TRBD1 (5 bases). CDR1 and CDR2 from the germline V gene are GTSNPN and SVGIG (reference sequence). Trimming took off 0 bases at V and 1 base at J, with 21 bases between the two ends. This CDR3 contains 18 residues. The CDR3 DNA reads as TGTGCCTGGAGTGTACGCCCCTTCGGAAGGGGACGGAACACTGAAGCTTTCTTT. Its translation: CAWSVRPFGRGRNTEAFF.

This clone was recorded a few times. This chain connects TRBV12-5 to TRBJ2-7; D uncertain. Germline V gives CDR1 LGHNT, CDR2 FRNRAP. The CDR3 consists of 14 residues. With 2 bases removed from V and 6 bases from J, the gap between germline ends came to 14 bases. The CDR3 protein is CASGLPQGRLEQYF. CDR3 in DNA: TGTGCTAGTGGTTTGCCACAAGGGCGGCTCGAGCAGTACTTC.

The chain recombines TRBV6-1 with TRBJ2-7, with D maybe TRBD2 (5 bases). V gave up 5 bases and J gave up 7 bases, with 15 bases separating them. From germline, CDR1 is MNHNS and CDR2 SASEGT. The CDR3 contains 13 residues. In nucleotides, the CDR3 is TGTGCCAGCAGTTATGGTGAGACGGGAGAGCAGTACTTC. It codes for CASSYGETGEQYF.

The genes are TRBV28 and TRBJ1-4; 7 bases match TRBD1. The V segment lost 6 bases and the J segment 5 bases; nucleotides outside the gene matches: 9. Germline CDR1 is MDHEN and CDR2 is SYDVKM. The CDR3 sequence is 15 residues long. Here the CDR3 DNA reads TGTGCCAGCAGATCCGGTGGGACAGACAATGAAAAACTGTTTTTT. Amino acid sequence: CASRSGGTDNEKLFF. Full variable domain (rest looked up from reference TRBV28 and TRBJ1-4): DVKVTQSSRYLVKRTGEKVFLECVQDMDHENMFWYRQDPGLGLRLIYFSYDVKMKEKGDIPEGYSVSREKKERFSLILESASTNQTSMYLCASRSGGTDNEKLFFGSGTQLSVL.